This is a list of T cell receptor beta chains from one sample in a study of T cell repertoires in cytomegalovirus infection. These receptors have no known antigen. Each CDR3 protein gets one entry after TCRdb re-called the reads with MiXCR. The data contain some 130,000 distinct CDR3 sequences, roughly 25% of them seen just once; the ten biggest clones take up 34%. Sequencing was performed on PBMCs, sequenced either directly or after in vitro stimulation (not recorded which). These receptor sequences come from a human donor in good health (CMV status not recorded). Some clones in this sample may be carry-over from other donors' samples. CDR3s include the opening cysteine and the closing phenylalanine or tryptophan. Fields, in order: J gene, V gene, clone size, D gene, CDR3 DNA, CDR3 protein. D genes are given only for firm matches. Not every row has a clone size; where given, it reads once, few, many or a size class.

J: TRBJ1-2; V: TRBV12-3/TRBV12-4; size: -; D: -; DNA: TGTGCCAGCAGTCGGATTAAGGGGTCTGACTATGGCTACACCTTC; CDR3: CASSRIKGSDYGYTF
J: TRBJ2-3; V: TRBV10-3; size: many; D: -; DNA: TGTGCCATCAGTGGTCGTAGTATCAACACAGATACGCAGTATTTT; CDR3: CAISGRSINTDTQYF
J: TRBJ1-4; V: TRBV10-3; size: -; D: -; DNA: TGTGCCATCAGTTTGGACGGCGAGGGGAAACTGTTTTTT; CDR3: CAISLDGEGKLFF
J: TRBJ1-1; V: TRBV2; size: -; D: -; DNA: TGTGCCAGCAGTGACGACAGAAATGAAGCTTTCTTT; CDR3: CASSDDRNEAFF
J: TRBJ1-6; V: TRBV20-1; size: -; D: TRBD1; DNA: TGCAGTGCCAGACAGGGGGGAAGCTCCTATAATTCACCCCTCCACTTT; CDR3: CSARQGGSSYNSPLHF
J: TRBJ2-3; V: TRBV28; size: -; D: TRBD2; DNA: TGTGCCAGCAGTAGATACCAACTAGCGGCAAGTCCGTATTTT; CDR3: CASSRYQLAASPYF
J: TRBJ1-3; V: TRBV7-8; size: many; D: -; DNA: TGTGCCAGCAGCCGAACTACCCAAACGGACGGAAGATCTGGAAACACCATATATTTT; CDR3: CASSRTTQTDGRSGNTIYF
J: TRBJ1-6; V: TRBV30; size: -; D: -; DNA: TGTGCCTGGAGAAGTACCTTGGGTAATTCACCCCTCCACTTT; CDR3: CAWRSTLGNSPLHF
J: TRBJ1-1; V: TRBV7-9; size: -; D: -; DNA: TGTGCCAGCAGCTTAGGCCGTTTAAGGAACACTGAAGCTTTCTTT; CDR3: CASSLGRLRNTEAFF
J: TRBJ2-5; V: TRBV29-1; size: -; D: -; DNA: TGCAGCGCGAAACCGACGGCTTATCAAGAGACCCAGTACTTC; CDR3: CSAKPTAYQETQYF
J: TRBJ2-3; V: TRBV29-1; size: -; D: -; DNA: TGCAGCGTTGAGACTCGCGGACGGCGAGGCGATACGCAGTATTTT; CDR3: CSVETRGRRGDTQYF
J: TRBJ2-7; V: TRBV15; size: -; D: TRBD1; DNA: TGTGCCACCAGCAGAGGGGACAGGAATTACGAGCAGTACTTC; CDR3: CATSRGDRNYEQYF
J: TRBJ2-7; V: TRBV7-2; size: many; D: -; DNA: TGTGCCAGCAGCTTAGCGGACGTCTTCTTCGAGCAGTACTTC; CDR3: CASSLADVFFEQYF
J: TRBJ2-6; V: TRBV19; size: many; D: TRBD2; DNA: TGTGCCAGTAGCTCTAGCGGGAGGGCCTCTGGGGCCAACGTCCTGACTTTC; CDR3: CASSSSGRASGANVLTF